A single sample gave rise to the 2 T cell receptor beta chains below, sequenced in a study of cytomegalovirus exposure and HLA in healthy donors. PCR involved 60 Vbeta and 13 Jbeta primers. Sequencing used immunoSEQ multiplex PCR; TCRdb keeps in-frame clones, though not all of them. The top ten hold 6% to 7.5% of the sample, which has around 150,000 clones, around three quarters seen once. The sequencing sample was made of PBMCs. The receptors originated from a man aged 40-49 years in good health and CMV-seropositive.

This clone has only one observation. The rearrangement joins TRBV6-4 to TRBJ1-2; 7 bases are shared with TRBD1. The junction had 8 bases not matched to a gene; V was cut back by 0 bases and J by 1 base. This CDR3 contains 17 residues. Per the germline V gene, CDR1 is MRHNA and CDR2 is SNTAGT. The CDR3 sequence is CASSDSSLGDSNYGYTF. CDR3 sequence (DNA): TGTGCCAGCAGTGACTCATCATTGGGGGACAGTAACTATGGCTACACCTTC.

V gene TRBV9 combines with J gene TRBJ1-5, with D unclear. CDR3 size: 15 residues. The V end lost 0 bases, the J end lost 0 bases, and 7 bases lay between the germline ends. CDR1 is SGDLS, CDR2 YYNGEE, per germline. This CDR3 is CASSVGQNSNQPQHF. CDR3 DNA sequence: TGTGCCAGCAGCGTAGGGCAGAATAGCAATCAGCCCCAGCATTTT.